This T cell receptor (beta chain) emerged from a study of shared clonotypes between healthy human individuals. The assay was immunoSEQ multiplex PCR, and TCRdb's table has in-frame clones only and misses some. The sample lists roughly 500,000 clones, about four fifths seen once, with 10% to 15% in the top ten. Trimming cost V 10 bases and J 0 bases, with 22 bases left between them. Germline-derived CDR1 and CDR2 are SEHNR and FQNEAQ (reference sequence). The CDR3 has 18 amino acids. The clonotype comes from a woman aged 40 to 55 in good health. Some clones in this sample may be carry-over from other donors' samples. The chain is built from TRBV7-9 and TRBJ2-6, with D possibly called TRBD1 or TRBD2 (5 bases each). Sequences were obtained from PBMCs. CDR3 amino acids: CATLPRGTLFSGANVLTF. In DNA form, the CDR3 reads TGTGCCACCCTTCCTCGGGGCACACTCTTCTCTGGGGCCAACGTCCTGACTTTC. The full variable domain, rest sourced from reference TRBV7-9 and TRBJ2-6, is DTGVSQNPRHKITKRGQNVTFRCDPISEHNRLYWYRQTLGQGPEFLTYFQNEAQLEKSRLLSDRFSAERPKGSFSTLEIQRTEQGDSAMYLCATLPRGTLFSGANVLTFGAGSRLTVL.